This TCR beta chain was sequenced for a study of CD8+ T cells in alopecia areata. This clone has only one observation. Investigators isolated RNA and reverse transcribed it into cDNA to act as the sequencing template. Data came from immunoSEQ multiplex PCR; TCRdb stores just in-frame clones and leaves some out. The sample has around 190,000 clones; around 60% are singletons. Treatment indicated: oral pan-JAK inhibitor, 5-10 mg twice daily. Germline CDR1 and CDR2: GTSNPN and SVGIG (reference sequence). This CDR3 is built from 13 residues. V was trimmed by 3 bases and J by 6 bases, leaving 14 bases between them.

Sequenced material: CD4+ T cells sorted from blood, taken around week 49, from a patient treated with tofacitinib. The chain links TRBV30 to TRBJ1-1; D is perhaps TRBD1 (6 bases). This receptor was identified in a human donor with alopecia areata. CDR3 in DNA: TGTGCCTGGAGGAAGGGGGGTTCCGCTGAAGCTTTCTTT. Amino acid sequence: CAWRKGGSAEAFF.